One sample yielded the 32 T cell receptor beta chains listed below, sequenced in a study of T cells in Graves' hyperthyroidism and ophthalmopathy. TCR beta CDR3 sequences were amplified from RNA transcripts. TCR CDR3 underwent first-round RT-PCR with the HTBI primer set. TCRdb processed the multiplex PCR reads anew with MiXCR; each CDR3 protein has one entry. The sample has about 610,000 distinct CDR3 sequences, about 45% seen once. The sequencing sample was made of peripheral blood or thyroid tissue (not recorded which). These receptor sequences come from a woman aged 18-29 years with Graves' hyperthyroidism.

The rearrangement links TRBV7-2 to TRBJ2-5; 13 nucleotides line up with TRBD2. The CDR3 length is 18 residues. Germline V CDR1 and CDR2: SGHTA, FQGNSA. J was trimmed by 5 bases and V by 5 bases; bases with no gene match: 14. CDR3 sequence (DNA): TGTGCCAGCAGCGCCGGGACAGGCGCGACTAGCGGGAGGGAGACCCAGTACTTC. This encodes CASSAGTGATSGRETQYF.

Concerning this clonotype: One base away lies a much larger clone, so this may be a sequencing read error. The V call is TRBV2, the J call TRBJ2-7; 12 bases agree with TRBD2. Germline values: CDR1 SNHLY, CDR2 FYNNEI. V was pared by 3 bases and J by 7 bases, with 10 bases of the junction left unmatched. The CDR3 length is 16 residues. The CDR3 DNA follows: TGTGCCAGCAGTGATGGCGGACTAGCGGGAACCAATGAGCAGTACTTC. This encodes CASSDGGLAGTNEQYF.

This clonotype was counted many times. The genes are TRBV29-1 and TRBJ1-3; no clear D gene. V lost 6 bases and J lost 6, with 15 bases in between. This CDR3 comprises 13 residues. CDR1 SQVTM and CDR2 ANQGSEA come from the germline V gene. The CDR3 sequence: CSVTTDLENTIYF. DNA of the CDR3: TGCAGCGTGACGACCGATCTTGAAAACACCATATATTTT.

This clonotype appeared many times. V is TRBV29-1 and J is TRBJ1-4, with D possibly being TRBD1 (6 bases). The germline gives CDR1 SQVTM, CDR2 ANQGSEA. V was shortened by 6 bases and J by 0 bases, with 17 bases between the two germline ends. The CDR3 spans 16 residues. The CDR3 loop is CSVPSQGSATNEKLFF. CDR3 sequence (DNA): TGCAGCGTACCTTCACAGGGATCTGCAACTAATGAAAAACTGTTTTTT. Based on the CDR3 plus reference TRBV29-1 and TRBJ1-4, the full variable domain is SAVISQKPSRDICQRGTSLTIQCQVDSQVTMMFWYRQQPGQSLTLIATANQGSEATYESGFVIDKFPISRPNLTFSTLTVSNMSPEDSSIYLCSVPSQGSATNEKLFFGSGTQLSVL.

This clonotype was seen many times. The chain recombines TRBV4-1 with TRBJ1-5, with D unresolved. This CDR3 has 16 residues. Trimming left V 0 bases short and J 0 bases short, with 9 bases between. Germline V gene sequence: CDR1 MGHRA, CDR2 YSYEKL. The CDR3 is CASSQDEGFSNQPQHF. CDR3 DNA sequence: TGCGCCAGCAGCCAAGACGAAGGGTTTAGCAATCAGCCCCAGCATTTT.

The gene calls are TRBV7-2 and TRBJ2-1; D gene ambiguous. The V end lost 3 bases, the J end lost 3 bases, and 12 bases lay between the germline ends. The CDR3 covers 15 residues. CDR1 and CDR2 from the germline V gene are SGHTA and FQGNSA. In DNA, the CDR3 is TGTGCCAGCAGCTTGGGGAACGGCCACTACAATGAGCAGTTCTTC. Protein: CASSLGNGHYNEQFF.

V usage is TRBV7-9 and J usage is TRBJ2-3; 7 bases fit TRBD2. The germline CDR1 and CDR2 sequences are SEHNR and FQNEAQ (reference sequence). The CDR3 length is 15 residues. The V segment lost 5 bases and the J segment 2 bases; nucleotides outside the gene matches: 7. The CDR3: CASSRAGANTDTQYF. In DNA, the CDR3 is TGTGCCAGCAGCCGTGCGGGAGCGAACACAGATACGCAGTATTTT.

V gene TRBV7-9 combines with J gene TRBJ2-7; 13 bases align to TRBD2. The CDR3 extends over 19 amino acids. Germline V gives CDR1 SEHNR, CDR2 FQNEAQ (reference sequence). J gave up 3 bases and V 5 bases, and 16 bases lay outside the gene matches. The CDR3 here is CASSTGLRGLAGTFYEQYF. The CDR3, as DNA: TGTGCCAGCAGCACCGGCCTCCGGGGACTAGCGGGAACTTTCTACGAGCAGTACTTC.

In its sample, this clonotype was seen many times. The rearrangement joins TRBV5-6 to TRBJ1-1; TRBD1 matches at 11 bases. In germline, CDR1 is SGHDT, CDR2 YYEEEE. The CDR3 totals 16 residues. Trimming cost V 2 bases and J 0 bases; bases outside gene matches: 3. In DNA form, the CDR3 reads TGTGCCAGCAGCTTCGGACAGGGGGCCATGAACACTGAAGCTTTCTTT. Translated: CASSFGQGAMNTEAFF.

This clonotype has just one count. A much larger clonotype is one base distant, so this may be a read error. This chain uses TRBV10-3 with TRBJ1-5; 7 bases are a match to TRBD1. J was trimmed by 0 bases and V by 5 bases; bases with no gene match: 4. CDR1 and CDR2 (germline): ENHRY, SYGVKD. The CDR3 runs to 15 residues. CDR3 DNA sequence: TGTGCCATCAGTTACCGACAGGGTAGCAATCAGCCCCAGCATTTT. This codes for CAISYRQGSNQPQHF.

V usage is TRBV20-1 and J usage is TRBJ2-3, with D possibly being TRBD1 or TRBD2 (5 bases each). This CDR3 comprises 14 residues. Germline V gives CDR1 DFQATT, CDR2 SNEGSKA (reference sequence). Trimming removed 4 bases at V and 0 bases at J, with 11 bases between. CDR3 protein: CSATRGRSTDTQYF. In DNA form, the CDR3 reads TGCAGTGCTACGAGGGGCAGGAGCACAGATACGCAGTATTTT.

This clonotype was recorded many times. The V call is TRBV20-1, the J call TRBJ1-5, with TRBD1 matching over 7 bases. The V gene's germline CDR1 is DFQATT and CDR2 SNEGSKA (reference sequence). The CDR3 extends over 14 amino acids. After removal of 5 bases from V and 5 bases from J, the junction contained 9 bases not matched to a gene. CDR3 protein: CSAPTGQEHQPQHF. The CDR3 nucleotides are TGCAGTGCTCCAACCGGACAGGAACATCAGCCCCAGCATTTT.

The V gene is TRBV2, the J gene TRBJ2-7; D is unclear. The DNA end lines up better with TRBJ2-1; the J call may be wrong. CDR1 is SNHLY and CDR2 is FYNNEI in the germline V gene. This CDR3 contains 11 residues. CDR3 residues: CASKSRSEQFF. DNA of the CDR3: TGTGCCAGCAAGTCGCGGAGTGAGCAGTTCTTC.

This sequence joins TRBV24-1 and TRBJ2-5; TRBD1 matches at 9 bases. V was pared by 9 bases and J by 7 bases, with 11 bases of the junction left unmatched. The CDR3 has 14 residues. Germline CDR1 is KGHDR and CDR2 is SFDVKD. The CDR3 coding sequence is TGTGCCACCCCTCCTAGGACAGGGGTTGGGACCCAGTACTTC. It translates to CATPPRTGVGTQYF.

In DNA form, the CDR3 reads TGTGCCAGCAGCTTAGCTCAGACAGGGGCCGGCTACACCTTC. This sequence encodes CASSLAQTGAGYTF. The V call is TRBV2, the J call TRBJ1-2, with 8 nucleotides matching TRBD1. The trim removed 6 bases at V and 8 bases at J, leaving 11 bases unmatched. The CDR3 covers 14 residues. Germline V gene lookup returns CDR1 SNHLY and CDR2 FYNNEI.

In its sample, this clonotype was seen a few times. The chain carries TRBV30 and TRBJ2-5; TRBD2 matches 10 bases. Germline trimming cut 0 bases from V and 4 bases from J; bases unmatched to any gene: 8. Germline V gene sequence: CDR1 GTSNPN, CDR2 SVGIG (reference sequence). The CDR3 has 16 residues. CDR3 DNA sequence: TGTGCCTGGAGTGTATTGGCTAGCGGGAGTGGAGAGACCCAGTACTTC. Its translation: CAWSVLASGSGETQYF. The complete variable domain, with remaining parts taken from reference TRBV30 and TRBJ2-5, reads SQTIHQWPATLVQPVGSPLSLECTVEGTSNPNLYWYRQAAGRGLQLLFYSVGIGQISSEVPQNLSASRPQDRQFILSSKKLLLSDSGFYLCAWSVLASGSGETQYFGPGTRLLVL.

There are a few counts of this clonotype. This chain joins TRBV6-1 and TRBJ2-5, with D perhaps given as TRBD1 or TRBD2 (5 bases each). The CDR3 totals 15 residues. Germline V gene data show CDR1 as MNHNS and CDR2 as SASEGT. The germline V and J ends were trimmed by 6 bases and 0 bases, with 14 bases remaining between them. The CDR3 region is CASRGVDSNQETQYF. CDR3 coding DNA: TGTGCCAGCAGGGGGGTGGACTCAAACCAAGAGACCCAGTACTTC.

With respect to this clonotype: This could be a read error, since a much larger clone is one nucleotide away. This rearrangement joins TRBV5-6 to TRBJ2-2, with TRBD2 as a possible D gene (6 bases). Germline-derived CDR1 and CDR2 are SGHDT and YYEEEE. The CDR3 loop spans 14 amino acids. CDR3 sequence: CASSFVSRTGGLFF. DNA for the CDR3: TGTGCCAGCAGCTTTGTTAGCAGGACCGGGGGGCTGTTTTTT.

With respect to this clonotype: A much larger clone differs from this one at a single base, so this may be a read error. This chain connects TRBV12-3 or TRBV12-4 to TRBJ1-1; D might be TRBD1 (5 bases). This CDR3 has 15 amino acids. V was trimmed by 11 bases and J by 3 bases, leaving 22 bases between them. The CDR3 region is CAGNLLHGRDTEAFF. The CDR3 bases are TGTGCCGGCAACCTTTTACACGGCAGGGACACTGAAGCTTTCTTT.

Details on this clonotype: This CDR3 is missing its conserved last phenylalanine or tryptophan, likely due to a read error. The chain recombines TRBV20-1 with TRBJ1-5; D ambiguous. The CDR3 has 15 amino acids. V was shortened by 3 bases and J by 0 bases, with 12 bases between the two germline ends. Germline loops: CDR1 DFQATT, CDR2 SNEGSKA (reference sequence). CDR3 sequence reads: CSASPLDGSNQPQHL. The CDR3 DNA reads TGCAGTGCTAGCCCACTTGACGGTAGCAATCAGCCCCAGCATCTT.

Only one count was recorded for this clonotype. This rearrangement joins TRBV29-1 to TRBJ2-7; 15 bases match TRBD2. J gave up 5 bases and V 8 bases, and 4 bases lay outside the gene matches. The CDR3 length is 13 residues. The germline V gene has CDR1 SQVTM and CDR2 ANQGSEA. The CDR3 protein is CSTGTSGRHEQYF. The CDR3 DNA follows: TGCAGCACCGGGACTAGCGGGAGGCACGAGCAGTACTTC.

The J gene is TRBJ2-5, the V gene TRBV10-3; 9 nucleotides align to TRBD1. In germline, CDR1 is ENHRY, CDR2 SYGVKD. With 3 bases clipped from V and 1 base from J, the junction kept 6 bases outside the gene matches. This CDR3 contains 16 residues. The CDR3 coding sequence is TGTGCCATCAGTGACCCCGGGACAGGGCCCCAAGAGACCCAGTACTTC. It translates to CAISDPGTGPQETQYF.

In this sample, this clonotype turned up many times. The chain combines TRBV2 with TRBJ1-6; the match to TRBD1 covers 8 bases. Losses at the gene ends were 6 bases for V and 7 bases for J; bases not matched to a gene: 8. This CDR3 has 15 residues. Per the germline V gene, CDR1 is SNHLY and CDR2 is FYNNEI. The CDR3 loop reads CASRTTGVRNSPLHF. The CDR3 nucleotides are TGTGCCAGCAGAACGACAGGGGTGAGAAATTCACCCCTCCACTTT.

This clonotype was recorded many times. The chain combines TRBV5-1 with TRBJ2-5; D is unclear. Germline CDR1 and CDR2: SGHRS and YFSETQ. The CDR3 length is 14 residues. V was cut by 0 bases and J by 2 bases, with 8 bases left in between. In DNA, the CDR3 is TGCGCCAGCAGCTTGGTTGGGGTACAAGAGACCCAGTACTTC. This translates into CASSLVGVQETQYF.

This clonotype occurred many times. The chain's CDR3 is CASARGSSYEQYF. The CDR3 coding sequence is TGCGCCAGCGCTAGGGGGAGCTCCTACGAGCAGTACTTC. The V and J genes are TRBV5-1 and TRBJ2-7; the D gene is possibly TRBD1 (6 bases). The V end was cut by 7 bases, the J end by 0 bases, with 11 bases between. This CDR3 comprises 13 residues. CDR1 is SGHRS, CDR2 YFSETQ, per germline.

The chain employs TRBV2 and TRBJ2-7; possibly TRBD1 or TRBD2 for D (5 bases each). V was trimmed by 7 bases and J by 5 bases, leaving 9 bases between them. This CDR3 contains 11 residues. Per germline, CDR1 SNHLY and CDR2 FYNNEI. CDR3 residues: CASIPGHEQYF. The CDR3 DNA follows: TGTGCCAGCATTCCGGGACACGAGCAGTACTTC. The whole variable domain, remainder taken from reference TRBV2 and TRBJ2-7, is EPEVTQTPSHQVTQMGQEVILRCVPISNHLYFYWYRQILGQKVEFLVSFYNNEISEKSEIFDDQFSVERPDGSNFTLKIRSTKLEDSAMYFCASIPGHEQYFGPGTRLTVT.

The J gene is TRBJ2-3, the V gene TRBV9, with 7 bases fitting TRBD2. Germline loops: CDR1 SGDLS, CDR2 YYNGEE. This CDR3 region has 14 residues. V was clipped by 0 bases and J by 6 bases; unmatched bases: 4. The CDR3 nucleotides read TGTGCCAGCAGCGTAGCTGATAGCGGGGATACGCAGTATTTT. Amino acid sequence: CASSVADSGDTQYF.

The CDR3 reads CASTPRGANVLTF. DNA of the CDR3: TGTGCCAGCACACCTCGAGGGGCCAACGTCCTGACTTTC. This rearrangement joins TRBV6-4 to TRBJ2-6; D is ambiguous. Deletions cut 7 bases from V and 4 bases from J, with 8 bases between. The CDR3 has 13 residues. Per germline, CDR1 MRHNA and CDR2 SNTAGT.

Details on this clonotype: Possible read error: a much larger clone is one base away. The rearrangement links TRBV10-3 to TRBJ1-1, with a weak D call TRBD1 (5 bases). The CDR3 covers 14 residues. Germline V gene lookup returns CDR1 ENHRY and CDR2 SYGVKD. The CDR3 loop is CTSSAGIWDTEAFF. CDR3 DNA sequence: TGTACCAGCAGTGCAGGGATTTGGGACACTGAAGCTTTCTTT.

This clonotype showed up just once. The V gene is TRBV20-1, the J gene TRBJ2-2, with D perhaps assigned TRBD1 or TRBD2 (6 bases each). This CDR3 has 13 amino acids. The germline V and J ends were trimmed by 7 bases and 3 bases, with 12 bases remaining between them. Germline CDR1 reads DFQATT; CDR2 reads SNEGSKA (reference sequence). CDR3 protein: CSVGGAYTGELFF. The CDR3 region has the DNA TGCAGTGTCGGGGGCGCGTACACCGGGGAGCTGTTTTTT.

The rearrangement joins TRBV24-1 to TRBJ2-1; D may correspond to TRBD1 or TRBD2 (5 bases each). CDR3 length: 16 residues. Trimming removed 4 bases from V and 4 bases from J, with 16 bases in between. Germline CDR1 reads KGHDR; CDR2 reads SFDVKD. The CDR3 region is CATSDPDGAHYNEQFF. The DNA for the CDR3 is TGTGCCACCAGTGACCCTGACGGGGCTCATTACAATGAGCAGTTCTTC.

The gene calls are TRBV5-4 and TRBJ1-2; possibly TRBD1 for D (5 bases). The germline V and J ends were trimmed by 4 bases and 4 bases, with 17 bases remaining between them. The CDR3 loop spans 15 amino acids. The germline gives CDR1 SGHNT, CDR2 YYREEE (reference sequence). CDR3 residues: CASSQRWDGFYGYTF. The CDR3 nucleotides read TGTGCCAGCAGCCAAAGATGGGACGGGTTCTATGGCTACACCTTC.